A selection of T cell receptor beta chains follows, all from one sample in a study of neurological immune-mediated disorders. TCRdb re-called the 5' RACE reads with MiXCR, one entry per CDR3 protein. The sample has fewer than 80,000 distinct CDR3 sequences; less than 6% are singletons. The specimen was PBMCs. These receptors were obtained from a woman aged 45-59 years with multiple sclerosis. The CDR3 runs from the conserved cysteine through the conserved F or W. D genes are given only for firm matches. Size is omitted from some rows. Given values are once, few, many or a class for expanded clones.

cdr3_length j_call clone_size d_call v_call cdr3_nt cdr3_aa
17 TRBJ2-3 many - TRBV5-1 TGCGCCAGCAGCTTGGATGGTATGAAGGGATTCACAGATACGCAGTATTTT CASSLDGMKGFTDTQYF
15 TRBJ2-1 many TRBD1 TRBV27 TGTGCCAGCAGTAACCGGGACAGGGCTTTAGGGGAGCAGTTCTTC CASSNRDRALGEQFF
14 TRBJ2-5 many - TRBV7-3 TGTGCCAGCACCCCAGCGGAGGGAGGAGAGACCCAGTACTTC CASTPAEGGETQYF
13 TRBJ1-5 many TRBD1 TRBV12-3/TRBV12-4 TGTGCCAGCAGTCAAAGGACAGGGCAGCCCCAGAATTTT CASSQRTGQPQNF
14 TRBJ1-2 many - TRBV25-1 TGTGCCAGCAGTGAATTCGGGCAGTACTATGGCTACACCTTC CASSEFGQYYGYTF
15 TRBJ2-2 many TRBD1 TRBV6-2/TRBV6-3 TGTGCCAGCAGCTTGACAGGGGGCGTCACCGGGGAGCTGTTTTTT CASSLTGGVTGELFF
14 TRBJ2-3 few - TRBV20-1 TGCAGTGCCGAAGGGGTCCAGGAGGGGGATACGCAGTATTTT CSAEGVQEGDTQYF
14 TRBJ2-3 few - TRBV20-1 TGCAGTGCTAGGGACCCTTCGGGCACAGATACGCAGTATTTT CSARDPSGTDTQYF
16 TRBJ2-2 many - TRBV6-6 TGTGCCAGCAGTTACACACAGGGATCCCGAACCGGGGAGCTGTTTTTT CASSYTQGSRTGELFF
13 TRBJ1-2 - - TRBV2 TGTGCCAGCAGTGAAGGTCCCGCTAGTGGCTACACCTTC CASSEGPASGYTF
15 TRBJ2-1 many - TRBV7-2 TGTGCCAGCAGCTCCCGTCAGAGCTCCTACAATGAGCAGTTCTTC CASSSRQSSYNEQFF
12 TRBJ1-2 many - TRBV29-1 TGCAGCGTGGGGGGGGTTAACTATGGCTACACCTTC CSVGGVNYGYTF
14 TRBJ2-7 many TRBD2 TRBV28 TGTGCCAGCAGCCCTGATACTAGCGGGGTCGAGCAGTACTTC CASSPDTSGVEQYF
15 TRBJ1-5 many - TRBV5-1 TGCGCCAGCAGCTTGGGGGGTTCGGGCAATCAGCCCCAGCATTTT CASSLGGSGNQPQHF
13 TRBJ1-1 many - TRBV11-2 TGTGCCAGCAGCTCGGATCACAACACTGAAGCTTTCTTT CASSSDHNTEAFF
17 TRBJ1-2 many - TRBV20-1 TGCAGTGCTAGACCTATATTGGGACCGCAAGCTAACTATGGCTACACCTTC CSARPILGPQANYGYTF
18 TRBJ2-2 many TRBD2 TRBV2 TGTGCCAGCAGCCCGGGACTAGCGGGGGGAGCGAACACCGGGGAGCTGTTTTTT CASSPGLAGGANTGELFF
16 TRBJ1-2 many - TRBV14 TGTGCCAGCAGCCCTACTTCCGGGCCGACCCGATATGGCTACACCTTC CASSPTSGPTRYGYTF
14 TRBJ2-7 few - TRBV5-1 TGCGCCAGCAGCCTTGATTGGACCGCTATGGAGCAGTACTTC CASSLDWTAMEQYF
12 TRBJ2-2 many - TRBV5-1 TGCGCCAGCAGCTGGGGGTCGCGGGAGCTGTTTTTT CASSWGSRELFF
14 TRBJ2-7 medium-sized TRBD1 TRBV11-1 TGTGCCAGCAGCTTAACTGGACAGGGGTACGAGCAGTACTTC CASSLTGQGYEQYF
13 TRBJ1-1 many - TRBV20-1 TGCAGTGCTAGTCAGACACCCAACACTGAAGCTTTCTTT CSASQTPNTEAFF
11 TRBJ2-1 many - TRBV14 TGTGCCAGCAGCCTTGGACATGAGCAGTTCTTC CASSLGHEQFF
17 TRBJ2-3 few - TRBV7-8 TGTGCCAGCAGCTTATTTGTCGTCGTACAGGGCGCAGATACGCAGTATTTT CASSLFVVVQGADTQYF
14 TRBJ1-2 many - TRBV6-5 TGTGCCAGCACCTTGGGTCCCGGCCTTTATGACTACACCTTC CASTLGPGLYDYTF
12 TRBJ2-5 many TRBD1 TRBV29-1 TGCAGCGGTTACAGGGGTGGAGAGACCCAGTACTTC CSGYRGGETQYF
13 TRBJ1-1 many TRBD1 TRBV24-1 TGTGCCACCCGGACAGGACAGCACACTGAAGCTTTCTTT CATRTGQHTEAFF
15 TRBJ2-6 many - TRBV29-1 TGCAGCGTTCAAGGGGGACGCTCTGGGGCCAACGTCCTGACTTTC CSVQGGRSGANVLTF
19 TRBJ1-1 few - TRBV29-1 TGCAGCGTTGAAGATCTTTGGCTCGCCGTCGACAGGAGGCACACTGAAGCTTTCTTT CSVEDLWLAVDRRHTEAFF
11 TRBJ2-1 many - TRBV29-1 TGCAGTGTGGGGCACGAGAATGAGCAGTTCTTC CSVGHENEQFF
14 TRBJ2-3 few - TRBV7-8 TGTGCCAGCAGCTTAGGGGGGAATTCAGATACGCAGTATTTT CASSLGGNSDTQYF
13 TRBJ2-5 many - TRBV5-1 TGCGCCAGCAGCCGGACAGTCCAAGAGACCCAGTACTTC CASSRTVQETQYF
15 TRBJ1-1 many TRBD1 TRBV5-1 TGCGCCAGCAGCTTGCCAGGGGGCCGTGTCGTAGAAGCTTTCTTT CASSLPGGRVVEAFF
14 TRBJ1-2 many - TRBV6-6 TGTGCCAGCAGGGGCGCGGGGGCTGACTATGGCTACACCTTC CASRGAGADYGYTF
15 TRBJ1-6 many - TRBV4-3 TGCGCCAGCAGCCAAGAAAGCTCCTATAATTCACCCCTCCACTTT CASSQESSYNSPLHF
14 TRBJ1-1 - - TRBV18 TGTGCCAGCTCACCAGAAGGGAGAGAGAATGAAGCTTTCTTT CASSPEGRENEAFF
15 TRBJ2-5 many TRBD1 TRBV20-1 TGCAGTGCTAGAGACGCATGGGACAGCCAAGAGACCCAGTACTTC CSARDAWDSQETQYF
15 TRBJ2-1 many - TRBV12-3/TRBV12-4 TGTGCCAGCGCCCGAATCGGGGGCTACTACAATGAGCAGTTCTTC CASARIGGYYNEQFF
17 TRBJ2-1 many TRBD1 TRBV3-1 TGTGCCAGCAGCCATCGAGCACAGGGGGAGTTAAGGGATGAGCAGTTCTTC CASSHRAQGELRDEQFF
15 TRBJ1-5 many - TRBV20-1 TGCAGTGCTAGAGATCCGGACAGCCCAAATCAGCCCCAGCATTTT CSARDPDSPNQPQHF
15 TRBJ2-2 many - TRBV11-3 TGTGCCAGCAGCTTAGAAGGACAGTCCACCGGGGAGCTGTTTTTT CASSLEGQSTGELFF
13 TRBJ2-1 many - TRBV12-3/TRBV12-4 TGTGCCAGCAGTATCGGAGCTGGGTATGAGCAGTTCTTC CASSIGAGYEQFF
13 TRBJ1-5 many - TRBV6-6 TGTGCCAGCAGCTACTCAAATGGGCAGCCCCAGCATTTT CASSYSNGQPQHF
14 TRBJ2-7 - TRBD2 TRBV7-2 TGTGCCAGCAGCTTAGTAGCGGGGGCCTACGAGCAGTACTTC CASSLVAGAYEQYF
14 TRBJ1-4 many - TRBV18 TGTGCCAGCTCAAAACAACAGGGAGGCGAAAAACTGTTTTTT CASSKQQGGEKLFF
16 TRBJ2-3 many TRBD1 TRBV6-6 TGTGCCAGCAGGGACTCCGGGACAGGGAGCACAGATACGCAGTATTTT CASRDSGTGSTDTQYF
13 TRBJ2-2 many TRBD1 TRBV6-6 TGTGCCAGCCAGGACAGGGGCAACGGGGAGCTGTTTTTT CASQDRGNGELFF
16 TRBJ2-4 many - TRBV10-3 TGTGCCATCAGTGTTGGACTCGACTTAGCCAAAAACATTCAGTACTTC CAISVGLDLAKNIQYF
15 TRBJ2-3 many - TRBV5-1 TGCGCCAGCCGTATTCCGGGACAAAACACAGATACGCAGTATTTT CASRIPGQNTDTQYF
12 TRBJ2-2 many - TRBV7-6 TGTGCCAGCAGCTTAGCAATCGGGGAGCTGTTTTTT CASSLAIGELFF
14 TRBJ1-1 many - TRBV5-1 TGCGCCAGCAGCTTTGGGCAGTTGAACACTGAAGCTTTCTTT CASSFGQLNTEAFF
15 TRBJ2-1 - - TRBV6-2/TRBV6-3 TGTGCCAGCAGTTTAACCGGGGAATCCTACAATGAGCAGTTCTTC CASSLTGESYNEQFF
16 TRBJ2-1 many - TRBV20-1 TGCAGTGCTAGAGATCATGGGAGGAGGCCCTACAATGAGCAGTTCTTC CSARDHGRRPYNEQFF
16 TRBJ1-3 few TRBD1 TRBV10-3 TGTGCCATCAATACCCCGACAGGGCCCTCTGGAAACACCATATATTTT CAINTPTGPSGNTIYF
18 TRBJ2-6 few - TRBV7-2 TGTGCCAGCAGCTGGCGGGGCAGCCTTCCCTCTGGGGCCAACGTCCTGACTTTC CASSWRGSLPSGANVLTF
14 TRBJ2-3 - TRBD2 TRBV6-2/TRBV6-3 TGTGCCAGCAGTGGACTAGCGGGCACAGATACGCAGTATTTT CASSGLAGTDTQYF